This TCR beta chain comes out of a study of blood T cell repertoires in COVID-19. This CDR3 contains 15 residues. V lost 4 bases to trimming and J lost 0 bases; unmatched junction nucleotides: 4. The germline V gene encodes CDR1 SGHRS and CDR2 YFSETQ. Method: immunoSEQ multiplex PCR; TCRdb's copy keeps in-frame clones and lacks some. The profile shows some 530,000 clones, 75% to 90% of them singletons. This clone was detected once. V and J are TRBV5-1 and TRBJ2-7, with 10 positions matching TRBD1. The TCR comes from a woman aged 55-70 years who had recovered from COVID-19. Sequencing was carried out using PBMCs or T cells enriched from blood (not recorded which). This CDR3 is CASSRTGGSSYEQYV. The CDR3 nucleotides are TGCGCCAGCAGCCGGACAGGGGGAAGCTCCTACGAGCAGTACGTC.